This T cell receptor beta chain was recovered during a study of T cell repertoires in cytomegalovirus infection (dated by TCRdb to about 2019). Some background on the complete study: Peptide stimulations targeted recently identified HLA-C-restricted CMV epitopes, whose presentation resists viral immunomodulation, together with well-studied HLA-B-restricted epitopes. Donor HLA type was relevant to the analysis, as public TCR beta signatures indicated carriage of CMV infection together with the matching HLA type. Overall study outcomes, separate from this receptor: The ex vivo response was dominated by HLA-C-restricted CMV-specific TCR beta clonotypes, which also provided the single most frequent clonotype in two of eight donors. Cumulative frequency of public TCR beta family members discriminated carriers of CMV infection plus the relevant HLA type in this cohort and an independent approximately 340-donor cohort.

This clonotype was counted between two and nine times. The antigen it binds to is not known. No quality values exist for individual bases; no much larger clone is one base distant. V and J are truncated by 1 base and 4 bases respectively, leaving an intervening sequence of 11 bases. As encoded in the germline V gene (reference sequence), CDR1 is MNHNY while CDR2 is SVGAGI. The CDR3, from cysteine to phenylalanine, totals 15 residues. Solely the CDR3 DNA is kept, with 45 bases framed from the first base. This sample's treatment or condition label indicates: in vitro stimulation with specific CMV peptide epitopes to enrich CMV-specific T cells. These reads were obtained on an Illumina HiSeq 1500. TCRdb reprocessing: public reads trimmed at Q25 with fastp, clones called with MiXCR, in-frame beta chains kept. Every CDR3 protein is listed once, alongside the most common genes and DNA of its rows. Across this sample there are about 700,000 distinct CDR3 sequences, with 30% to 35% seen only once. About 20% of the sample goes to the ten largest clones.

The chain uses TRBV6-6 and TRBJ2-1, with a tentative D call of TRBD1 or TRBD2, each matching 6 bases. The source material was cultured PBMCs, sampled from culture after CMV antigen stimulation. The TCR comes from a human donor in good health (CMV status not recorded). Some clones in this sample may be carry-over from other donors' samples. This receptor has the CDR3 CASSYYGGHYNEQFF. The DNA sequence is given as TGTGCCAGCAGTTACTACGGGGGCCATTACAATGAGCAGTTCTTC.